A selection of T cell receptor beta chains follows, all from one sample in a study of CD8 T cells in Susac syndrome. TCRdb passed the immunoSEQ multiplex PCR reads through MiXCR, listing each CDR3 protein once. The repertoire holds 90,000 to 150,000 distinct CDR3 sequences, with under 95% as singletons. The specimen was CD8+ T cells from PBMCs. Receptors originate from a human donor in good health. CDR3s include the opening cysteine and the closing phenylalanine or tryptophan. Each record gives: J gene, clone size, D gene, V gene, CDR3 protein, CDR3 DNA. A D gene is named only where the DNA matches it firmly. Where a row states a size, it is once, few, many or the class of an expanded clone; other rows omit it.

TRBJ2-2	NA	TRBD1	TRBV19	CASSWTGGRNGELFF	TGTGCCAGTAGTTGGACAGGGGGTAGGAACGGGGAGCTGTTTTTT
TRBJ2-1	once	TRBD1	TRBV12-3/TRBV12-4	CASSLGQGGYNEQFF	TGTGCCAGCAGTCTTGGACAGGGGGGATACAATGAGCAGTTCTTC
TRBJ1-5	once	NA	TRBV7-2	CASSLNLSGAQHF	TGTGCCAGCAGCTTAAATTTATCCGGGGCCCAGCATTTT
TRBJ1-3	NA	NA	TRBV12-3/TRBV12-4	CASSRDGNTIYF	TGTGCCAGCAGCCGAGACGGAAACACCATATATTTT
TRBJ2-2	few	NA	TRBV11-2	CASSLELTGELFF	TGTGCCAGCAGCTTAGAGTTAACCGGGGAGCTGTTTTTT
TRBJ2-1	NA	NA	TRBV20-1	CSAKETYNEQFF	TGCAGTGCTAAAGAGACCTACAATGAGCAGTTCTTC
TRBJ1-1	NA	NA	TRBV6-2/TRBV6-3	CASSSDSYMNTEAFF	TGTGCCAGCAGTTCGGACAGTTATATGAACACTGAAGCTTTCTTT
TRBJ1-5	NA	NA	TRBV7-9	CASSLEGRGNQPQHF	TGTGCCAGCAGCTTAGAGGGTCGGGGGAACCAGCCCCAGCATTTT
TRBJ2-6	NA	NA	TRBV30	CAWGGQLPRANVLTF	TGTGCCTGGGGGGGCCAACTCCCCAGGGCCAACGTCCTGACTTTC
TRBJ2-7	NA	TRBD2	TRBV5-5	CASSLGLGLAGASYEQYF	TGTGCCAGCAGCTTGGGGCTCGGACTAGCGGGAGCATCCTACGAGCAGTACTTC
TRBJ1-1	NA	NA	TRBV19	CASSIGPKNTEAFF	TGTGCCAGTAGTATAGGACCGAAGAACACTGAAGCTTTCTTT
TRBJ2-7	NA	TRBD1	TRBV7-2	CASSTRTGGYEQYF	TGTGCCAGCAGCACCAGAACAGGGGGCTACGAGCAGTACTTC
TRBJ2-5	NA	NA	TRBV7-3	CASSPNSGQETQYF	TGTGCCAGCAGCCCAAATAGCGGCCAAGAGACCCAGTACTTC
TRBJ2-7	NA	TRBD2	TRBV5-1	CASSLDVSSGRGEQYF	TGCGCCAGCAGCTTGGATGTCTCTAGCGGGAGGGGAGAGCAGTACTTC
TRBJ1-1	once	TRBD1	TRBV5-1	CASSLAGTGKLNTEAFF	TGCGCCAGCAGCTTGGCGGGGACAGGGAAACTGAACACTGAAGCTTTCTTT
TRBJ1-1	NA	TRBD1	TRBV4-1	CASSHPGQGMNTEAFF	TGCGCCAGCAGCCACCCGGGACAGGGGATGAACACTGAAGCTTTCTTT
TRBJ2-1	NA	TRBD1	TRBV5-1	CASRLTGQNDNEQFF	TGCGCCAGCCGCCTCACGGGACAGAACGACAATGAGCAGTTCTTC
TRBJ1-1	NA	NA	TRBV4-3	CASSQDWSPLGVNTEAFF	TGCGCCAGCAGCCAAGATTGGTCCCCGCTTGGGGTGAACACTGAAGCTTTCTTT
TRBJ2-6	few	NA	TRBV6-2/TRBV6-3	CAIGAGGANVLTF	TGTGCCATCGGAGCTGGCGGGGCCAACGTCCTGACTTTC
TRBJ1-1	NA	NA	TRBV7-2	CASSFKTVNTEAFF	TGTGCCAGCAGCTTTAAGACGGTGAACACTGAAGCTTTCTTT
TRBJ1-1	NA	NA	TRBV3-1	CASSQGRGVAIKTFF	TGTGCCAGCAGCCAAGGACGAGGAGTCGCGATCAAAACTTTCTTT
TRBJ1-1	NA	NA	TRBV3-1	CASSFGLGGRNTEAFF	TGTGCCAGCAGCTTTGGGTTGGGCGGACGGAACACTGAAGCTTTCTTT
TRBJ2-7	NA	NA	TRBV18	CASSPDLYEQYF	TGTGCCAGCTCACCCGACCTCTACGAGCAGTACTTC
TRBJ2-1	NA	TRBD2	TRBV18	CASSPTRSSGSYEQFF	TGTGCCAGCTCACCAACCCGCTCTAGCGGGAGTTATGAGCAGTTCTTC
TRBJ1-4	NA	NA	TRBV7-2	CASSSSGGLTRKLFF	TGTGCCAGCAGTTCCAGTGGGGGGTTAACTCGAAAACTGTTTTTT
TRBJ2-7	once	NA	TRBV4-3	CASSRGFPDPGEQYF	TGCGCCAGCAGTAGGGGGTTCCCTGATCCGGGCGAGCAGTACTTC
TRBJ1-2	NA	NA	TRBV3-1	CASSPPGYGYTF	TGTGCCAGCAGCCCCCCGGGGTATGGCTACACCTTC
TRBJ2-7	few	TRBD2	TRBV7-2	CASSERGDSTYEQYF	TGTGCCAGCAGCGAGCGGGGGGACTCCACCTACGAGCAGTACTTC
TRBJ2-1	NA	NA	TRBV9	CASSEGVENEQFF	TGTGCCAGCAGCGAGGGGGTGGAGAATGAGCAGTTCTTC
TRBJ1-6	NA	TRBD1	TRBV7-9	CASSSRNAQGTNSPLHF	TGTGCCAGCAGCTCCCGAAACGCACAGGGGACCAATTCACCCCTCCACTTT
TRBJ2-7	NA	TRBD2	TRBV5-6	CASSVGLAGSYEQYF	TGTGCCAGCAGCGTGGGGCTAGCGGGATCCTACGAGCAGTACTTC
TRBJ1-5	NA	NA	TRBV5-1	CASSQVGGRNQPQHF	TGCGCCAGCAGCCAGGTGGGGGGCCGCAATCAGCCCCAGCATTTT
TRBJ2-3	NA	NA	TRBV20-1	CSASLLDSTDTQYF	TGCAGTGCGTCACTACTAGATAGCACAGATACGCAGTATTTT
TRBJ2-5	NA	NA	TRBV4-3	CASSQEPAASVTQYF	TGCGCCAGCAGCCAAGAACCGGCGGCGTCCGTGACCCAGTACTTC
TRBJ2-3	NA	NA	TRBV7-2	CASSPTPQTPIAQYF	TGTGCCAGCAGCCCGACACCTCAAACCCCTATCGCGCAGTATTTT
TRBJ2-5	NA	NA	TRBV7-2	CASSFTGLGQETQYF	TGTGCCAGCAGCTTCACAGGGCTCGGCCAAGAGACCCAGTACTTC
TRBJ2-3	NA	NA	TRBV5-4	CASSLGGVPTDTQYF	TGTGCCAGCAGCTTGGGGGGCGTACCCACAGATACGCAGTATTTT
TRBJ1-1	NA	NA	TRBV7-2	CATSGTLNTEAFF	TGTGCCACTTCTGGGACGTTGAACACTGAAGCTTTCTTT
TRBJ1-2	NA	TRBD1	TRBV7-2	CASSFRSGQYNPNYGYTF	TGTGCCAGCAGCTTTAGATCGGGACAGTACAACCCTAACTATGGCTACACCTTC
TRBJ2-7	NA	NA	TRBV5-1	CASSHRGNSYEQYF	TGCGCCAGCAGCCACCGCGGCAACTCCTACGAGCAGTACTTC
TRBJ1-1	NA	NA	TRBV7-2	CASSLKTGFYTEAFF	TGTGCCAGCAGCTTAAAAACAGGCTTCTACACTGAAGCTTTCTTT
TRBJ2-7	NA	NA	TRBV6-5	CASSRTGTPYEQYF	TGTGCCAGCAGTCGAACCGGGACTCCCTACGAGCAGTACTTC
TRBJ2-1	NA	NA	TRBV29-1	CSVEEDSGFWSYNEQFF	TGCAGCGTTGAGGAGGACAGCGGCTTTTGGTCCTACAATGAGCAGTTCTTC
TRBJ2-7	NA	NA	TRBV7-8	CASSSPERLVHEQYF	TGTGCCAGCAGCTCCCCAGAGAGGCTAGTCCACGAGCAGTACTTC
TRBJ2-5	NA	TRBD2	TRBV19	CASSATSGAGGTQYF	TGTGCCAGTAGTGCAACTAGCGGCGCTGGCGGGACCCAGTACTTC
TRBJ2-7	NA	TRBD1	TRBV7-3	CASSSGTGEYEQYF	TGTGCCAGCAGCTCCGGGACAGGGGAATACGAGCAGTACTTC